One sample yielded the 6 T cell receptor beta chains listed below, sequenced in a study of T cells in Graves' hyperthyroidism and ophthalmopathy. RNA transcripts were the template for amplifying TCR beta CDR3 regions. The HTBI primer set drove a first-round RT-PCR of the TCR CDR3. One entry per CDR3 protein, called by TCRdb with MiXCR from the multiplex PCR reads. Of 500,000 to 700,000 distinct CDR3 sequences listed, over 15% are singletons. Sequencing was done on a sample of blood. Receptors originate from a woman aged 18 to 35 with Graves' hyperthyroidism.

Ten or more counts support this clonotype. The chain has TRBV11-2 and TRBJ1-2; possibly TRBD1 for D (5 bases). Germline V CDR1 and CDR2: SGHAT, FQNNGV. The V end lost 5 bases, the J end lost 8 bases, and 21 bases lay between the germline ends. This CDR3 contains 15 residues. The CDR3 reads CASSVGPGQNGGYTF. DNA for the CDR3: TGTGCCAGCAGCGTGGGACCGGGTCAAAATGGGGGCTACACCTTC.

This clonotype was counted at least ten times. In DNA form, the CDR3 reads TGTGCCAGCAGGCCCGGACTAGCGGAGTACAATGAGCAGTTCTTC. This sequence encodes CASRPGLAEYNEQFF. The J gene is TRBJ2-1, the V gene TRBV6-1; 10 bases agree with TRBD2. Germline V gene sequence: CDR1 MNHNS, CDR2 SASEGT. J lost 4 bases, V lost 6 bases, and 6 bases had no gene match. This CDR3 spans 15 amino acids.

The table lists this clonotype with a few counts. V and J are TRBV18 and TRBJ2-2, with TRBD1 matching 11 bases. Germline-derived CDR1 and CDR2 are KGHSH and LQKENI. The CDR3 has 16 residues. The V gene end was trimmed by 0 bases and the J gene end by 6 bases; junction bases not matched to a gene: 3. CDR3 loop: CASSPPDRGLAGELFF. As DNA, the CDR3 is TGTGCCAGCTCACCACCGGACAGGGGGCTCGCCGGGGAGCTGTTTTTT.

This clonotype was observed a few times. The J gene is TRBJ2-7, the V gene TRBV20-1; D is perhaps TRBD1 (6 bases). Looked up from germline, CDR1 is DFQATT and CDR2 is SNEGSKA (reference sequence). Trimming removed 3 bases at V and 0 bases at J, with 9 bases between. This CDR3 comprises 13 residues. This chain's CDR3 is CSARGQHSYEQYF. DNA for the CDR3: TGCAGTGCTAGGGGACAACACTCCTACGAGCAGTACTTC.

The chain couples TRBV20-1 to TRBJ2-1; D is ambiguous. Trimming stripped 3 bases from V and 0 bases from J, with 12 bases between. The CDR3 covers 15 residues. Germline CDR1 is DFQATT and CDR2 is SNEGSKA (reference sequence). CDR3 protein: CSARTRRSSYNEQFF. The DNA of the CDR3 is TGCAGTGCTAGGACCCGGCGAAGCTCCTACAATGAGCAGTTCTTC.

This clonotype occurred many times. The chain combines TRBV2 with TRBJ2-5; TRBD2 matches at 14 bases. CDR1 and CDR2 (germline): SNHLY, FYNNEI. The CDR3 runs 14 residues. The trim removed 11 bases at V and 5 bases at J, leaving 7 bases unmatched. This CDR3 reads CAGGLAGVIETQYF. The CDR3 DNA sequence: TGTGCCGGGGGACTAGCGGGAGTCATCGAGACCCAGTACTTC. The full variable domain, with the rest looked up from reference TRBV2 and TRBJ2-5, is EPEVTQTPSHQVTQMGQEVILRCVPISNHLYFYWYRQILGQKVEFLVSFYNNEISEKSEIFDDQFSVERPDGSNFTLKIRSTKLEDSAMYFCAGGLAGVIETQYFGPGTRLLVL.